This entry concerns a single T cell receptor beta chain. Authors' data handling: Reference gene primer amplification in the assay estimated nucleated cell counts. This table comes from immunoSEQ multiplex PCR, and its TCRdb copy is limited to in-frame clones, with some not included. V and J calls and clone size are copied from that table; D and trimming were computed from the DNA. The sample carries approximately 90,000 clones, around 87% recorded once. V lost 0 bases to trimming and J lost 11 bases, with 23 bases between them. This CDR3 is built from 16 residues. Germline CDR1 is MNHEY and CDR2 is SVGEGT. The data belong to a study of blood T cell repertoires in COVID-19. Study in general: Specimens from acute and convalescent COVID-19 originated in the United States, Italy and Spain. From T cells, B-cell-depleted T cells, or PBMCs came the material, which was cDNA or gDNA.

This clonotype was sampled from a human donor in a cohort sampled during active COVID-19. The J gene is TRBJ2-7, the V gene TRBV6-2 or TRBV6-3, with D perhaps TRBD1 (5 bases). Sequencing was carried out using peripheral blood. The DNA of the CDR3 is TGTGCCAGCAGTTACTCCCCCCAAGCTACAGGCCGGCTTGAGTACTTC. Encoded protein: CASSYSPQATGRLEYF.